The clone carrying this T cell receptor (beta chain) was counted only a few times. Clones were read by immunoSEQ multiplex PCR, and TCRdb kept only the in-frame ones, dropping some. This sample carries under 35,000 clones, over 80% of them seen once, and the ten largest clones take more than 6%. From germline, CDR1 is MNHNS and CDR2 SASEGT. Trimming cost V 6 bases and J 2 bases; bases outside gene matches: 2. The CDR3 length is 13 residues. The sample is drawn from a study of T cell changes during pregnancy in multiple sclerosis. The chain joins TRBV6-1 to TRBJ2-7; 9 bases are shared with TRBD2. The source was CD8+ T cells from peripheral blood mononuclear cells, collected before pregnancy. The clonotype comes from a female donor with multiple sclerosis, enrolled in a pregnancy study. CDR3 protein: CASRAGGTYEQYF. CDR3 DNA: TGTGCCAGCAGAGCGGGAGGAACCTACGAGCAGTACTTC.